A single sample is the source of the 12 T cell receptor beta chains below, sequenced in a study of identical twins. TCRdb recomputed calls from the 5' RACE reads with MiXCR, one row per CDR3 protein. The table lists about 530,000 distinct CDR3 sequences, 20% to 25% of them singletons. This sample also belongs to another study, concerning yellow fever vaccine responses in identical twins.

The source material was CD4+ T cells sorted from blood. These receptors all stem from a woman between 18 and 30 years old in good health.

This clonotype was detected only a few times. The rearrangement joins TRBV10-2 to TRBJ1-5; D perhaps matches TRBD1 (5 bases). V lost 0 bases and J lost 3, with 21 bases in between. Germline lookup yields CDR1 WSHSY and CDR2 SAAADI. This CDR3 is built from 19 residues. The CDR3 coding sequence is TGCGCCAGCAGTGAGTCGTGGGGCTTTGGCAGCACATACAATCAGCCCCAGCATTTT. Its translation is CASSESWGFGSTYNQPQHF.

The table lists this clonotype with a few counts. In nucleotides, the CDR3 is TGCAGTGCTAGCTGGGTGGGACAGAGCTCCTACAATGAGCAGTTCTTC. Translating gives CSASWVGQSSYNEQFF. The V and J genes are TRBV20-1 and TRBJ2-1; 7 nucleotides line up with TRBD1. V trimming: 3 bases; J trimming: 0 bases; junction bases outside the gene matches: 8. Per the germline V gene, CDR1 is DFQATT and CDR2 is SNEGSKA (reference sequence). This CDR3 has 16 amino acids.

This chain uses TRBV7-9 with TRBJ2-3; the match to TRBD2 covers 9 bases. Germline-derived CDR1 and CDR2 are SEHNR and FQNEAQ (reference sequence). With 5 bases clipped from V and 2 bases from J, the junction kept 11 bases outside the gene matches. The CDR3 covers 17 residues. The CDR3 sequence is CASSATLAGLLTDTQYF. The CDR3 DNA follows: TGTGCCAGCAGCGCAACTCTAGCGGGACTACTCACAGATACGCAGTATTTT.

Only a few counts were recorded for this clonotype. The chain combines TRBV5-1 with TRBJ2-5, with 8 bases that match TRBD1. Trimming removed 3 bases from V and 5 bases from J; junction bases left unmatched: 18. This CDR3 is built from 18 residues. The germline V gene encodes CDR1 SGHRS and CDR2 YFSETQ. CDR3 protein: CASSSVQWRGQVGETQYF. CDR3 DNA: TGCGCCAGCAGCTCTGTTCAGTGGAGGGGACAGGTTGGGGAGACCCAGTACTTC.

There are a few counts of this clonotype. The chain recombines TRBV12-3 or TRBV12-4 with TRBJ2-2; either TRBD1 or TRBD2 may fit D (5 bases each). Between the trimmed V and J ends, which lost 2 bases and 5 bases, there was a span of 9 bases. The CDR3 is made up of 14 amino acids. The CDR3 protein is CASSLWGWTGELFF. In DNA form, the CDR3 reads TGTGCCAGCAGTTTATGGGGGTGGACCGGGGAGCTGTTTTTT.

The CDR3 coding sequence is TGCGCCAGCAGCCAAGAGGGACTAGCGGGGAATGAGCAGTTCTTC. The encoded protein is CASSQEGLAGNEQFF. The rearrangement uses TRBV4-1 and TRBJ2-1; 13 bases are shared with TRBD2. Looked up from germline, CDR1 is MGHRA and CDR2 is YSYEKL. Trimming took 0 bases from V and 7 from J; bases not matched to a gene: 0. The CDR3 sequence is 15 residues long.

This clonotype showed up just a few times. V usage is TRBV2 and J usage is TRBJ2-2; D perhaps matches TRBD2 (5 bases). This CDR3 has 16 amino acids. Trimming shortened V by 6 bases and J by 0 bases, and 14 bases separated the two germline ends. Germline CDR1 is SNHLY and CDR2 is FYNNEI. The CDR3 DNA is TGTGCCAGCAGCGAGGGCGTGAGCCCGAACACCGGGGAGCTGTTTTTT. This codes for CASSEGVSPNTGELFF.

The chain joins TRBV25-1 to TRBJ1-5; tentative D call: TRBD1 (5 bases). The CDR3 is made up of 13 amino acids. CDR1 is MGHDK, CDR2 SYGVNS, per germline. With 4 bases removed from V and 6 bases from J, the gap between germline ends came to 10 bases. CDR3: CASSGGGPQPQHF. Here the CDR3 DNA reads TGTGCCAGCAGTGGGGGCGGACCTCAGCCCCAGCATTTT. The variable domain in full, completed from reference TRBV25-1 and TRBJ1-5, reads EADIYQTPRYLVIGTGKKITLECSQTMGHDKMYWYQQDPGMELHLIHYSYGVNSTEKGDLSSESTVSRIRTEHFPLTLESARPSHTSQYLCASSGGGPQPQHFGDGTRLSIL.

The gene calls are TRBV12-3 or TRBV12-4 and TRBJ2-2; 7 nucleotides match TRBD1. J was trimmed by 0 bases and V by 4 bases; bases with no gene match: 5. This CDR3 spans 16 amino acids. CDR3 amino acids: CASSSQGQTNTGELFF. The CDR3 bases are TGTGCCAGCAGTTCCCAGGGACAGACGAACACCGGGGAGCTGTTTTTT.

This clonotype was counted only a few times. V usage is TRBV3-1 and J usage is TRBJ2-4, with D perhaps matching TRBD1 (6 bases). V was pared by 2 bases and J by 5 bases, with 16 bases between. Germline loops: CDR1 LGHDT, CDR2 YNNKEL (reference sequence). The CDR3 runs 16 residues. CDR3 loop: CASSQTQGPPENIQYF. The CDR3 region has the DNA TGTGCCAGCAGCCAAACCCAGGGGCCGCCGGAAAACATTCAGTACTTC.

This chain joins TRBV5-1 and TRBJ2-7; 10 bases line up with TRBD1. Germline CDR1 reads SGHRS; CDR2 reads YFSETQ. Trimming cost V 4 bases and J 1 base; bases outside gene matches: 8. The CDR3 loop spans 16 amino acids. The CDR3 sequence: CASSPRDRGPSYEQYF. The CDR3 DNA reads TGCGCCAGCAGCCCCCGGGACAGGGGCCCTTCCTACGAGCAGTACTTC.

The rearrangement joins TRBV12-3 or TRBV12-4 to TRBJ2-3; D is unclear. This CDR3 comprises 14 residues. The germline V and J ends were trimmed by 3 bases and 0 bases, with 7 bases remaining between them. In DNA form, the CDR3 reads TGTGCCAGCAGTTTTACCGAAAGCACAGATACGCAGTATTTT. Translating gives CASSFTESTDTQYF.